The 20 T cell receptor beta chains given below trace back to one sample, sequenced in a study of radiotherapy plus CTLA-4 blockade in lung cancer. The data were produced by immunoSEQ multiplex PCR, yet TCRdb's version contains in-frame clones alone and is incomplete. The repertoire holds over 80,000 clones, with around nine tenths as singletons. Specimen: peripheral blood, collected from a patient treated with radiotherapy plus ipilimumab. These receptors originate from a human donor with non-small cell lung cancer that progressed on radiotherapy plus ipilimumab.

This chain connects TRBV7-9 to TRBJ2-5; D ambiguous. This CDR3 contains 13 residues. CDR1 and CDR2 from the germline V gene are SEHNR and FQNEAQ (reference sequence). Trimming removed 3 bases at V and 1 base at J, with 6 bases between. The CDR3 nucleotides are TGTGCCAGCAGCTTCCTGGGCCAAGAGACCCAGTACTTC. Protein sequence: CASSFLGQETQYF. Full variable domain (missing parts from reference TRBV7-9 and TRBJ2-5): DTGVSQNPRHKITKRGQNVTFRCDPISEHNRLYWYRQTLGQGPEFLTYFQNEAQLEKSRLLSDRFSAERPKGSFSTLEIQRTEQGDSAMYLCASSFLGQETQYFGPGTRLLVL.

DNA for the CDR3: TGTGCCAGCAGCGAAGGGGACGTCCGGGGCGGGACACTATACGAGCAGTACTTC. Protein: CASSEGDVRGGTLYEQYF. The chain uses TRBV9 and TRBJ2-7; the D call may be TRBD1 or TRBD2 (6 bases each). This CDR3 is built from 18 residues. Trimming shortened V by 3 bases and J by 4 bases, and 26 bases separated the two germline ends. CDR1 is SGDLS and CDR2 is YYNGEE in the germline V gene.

The chain employs TRBV11-3 and TRBJ2-7; 7 bases fit TRBD1. CDR3 size: 14 residues. Germline V gives CDR1 SGHNT, CDR2 YENEEA. Trimming at V came to 5 bases and at J to 7 bases, leaving 11 bases not matched to a gene. CDR3 sequence (DNA): TGTGCCAGCAGCCCCAACAGGGGATCAAGAGAGCAGTACTTC. Residues: CASSPNRGSREQYF.

The chain links TRBV7-6 to TRBJ2-1, with D perhaps TRBD1 or TRBD2 (6 bases each). Germline lookup yields CDR1 SGHVS and CDR2 FNYEAQ. Trimming shortened V by 5 bases and J by 6 bases, and 20 bases separated the two germline ends. The CDR3 is 16 residues long. CDR3 sequence: CASSLQRGGLSNEQFF. CDR3 DNA sequence: TGTGCCAGCAGCCTCCAGCGAGGGGGGTTAAGCAATGAGCAGTTCTTC.

This clone was counted between two and nine times. The chain uses TRBV28 and TRBJ1-2; no clear D gene. The CDR3 length is 11 residues. Looked up from germline, CDR1 is MDHEN and CDR2 is SYDVKM. Trimming left V 4 bases short and J 5 bases short, with 5 bases between. The CDR3 here is CASSSPYGYTF. The CDR3 DNA follows: TGTGCCAGCAGTTCCCCGTATGGCTACACCTTC.

J is TRBJ2-6 and V is TRBV7-2; D is undetermined. The V end was cut by 4 bases, the J end by 0 bases, with 10 bases between. Looked up from germline, CDR1 is SGHTA and CDR2 is FQGNSA. CDR3 length: 16 amino acids. The CDR3: CASSYRTNSGANVLTF. The DNA of the CDR3 is TGTGCCAGCAGCTACCGGACGAACTCTGGGGCCAACGTCCTGACTTTC.

The chain has TRBV7-9 and TRBJ2-7; D remains unclear. The CDR3 length is 14 residues. CDR1 SEHNR and CDR2 FQNEAQ come from the germline V gene (reference sequence). Between the trimmed V and J ends, which lost 4 bases and 1 base, there was a span of 11 bases. In DNA, the CDR3 is TGTGCCAGCAGCTCACCGGGCTTGTCCTACGAGCAGTACTTC. This gives the protein CASSSPGLSYEQYF.

The chain carries TRBV11-3 and TRBJ2-1, with no clear D. The CDR3 contains 17 residues. The V end lost 0 bases, the J end lost 0 bases, and 12 bases lay between the germline ends. The germline gives CDR1 SGHNT, CDR2 YENEEA. As DNA, the CDR3 is TGTGCCAGCAGCTTAGATTTGGTCAGAAACTCCTACAATGAGCAGTTCTTC. Protein product: CASSLDLVRNSYNEQFF.

This clone was observed a few times. The chain has TRBV7-8 and TRBJ1-2; D might be TRBD1 (5 bases). This CDR3 is built from 13 residues. The germline V and J ends were trimmed by 2 bases and 14 bases, with 18 bases remaining between them. Germline V CDR1 and CDR2: SGHVS, FQNEAQ. The CDR3 spells CASSLNWGSVETF. As DNA, the CDR3 is TGTGCCAGCAGCTTAAATTGGGGCAGCGTTGAAACCTTC. The complete variable domain, with remaining parts taken from reference TRBV7-8 and TRBJ1-2, reads GAGVSQSPRYKVAKRGQDVALRCDPISGHVSLFWYQQALGQGPEFLTYFQNEAQLDKSGLPSDRFFAERPEGSVSTLKIQRTQQEDSAVYLCASSLNWGSVETFGSGTRLTVV.

CDR3 DNA: TGTGCCAGCAGTTTTTATTACCCGACAGGGTCTGAAGCTTTCTTT. It codes for CASSFYYPTGSEAFF. The V and J genes are TRBV5-6 and TRBJ1-1, with 7 bases matching TRBD1. Germline trimming cut 5 bases from V and 6 bases from J; bases unmatched to any gene: 13. CDR3 length: 15 amino acids. Germline V CDR1 and CDR2: SGHDT, YYEEEE.

The chain employs TRBV19 and TRBJ1-5; weak D call: TRBD1 (5 bases). V was cut by 7 bases and J by 12 bases, with 25 bases left in between. Germline V gene sequence: CDR1 LNHDA, CDR2 SQIVND (reference sequence). The CDR3 runs to 15 residues. This chain's CDR3 is CASNARDRVVFRQHF. CDR3 nucleotide sequence: TGTGCCAGTAACGCCCGGGACCGAGTCGTTTTCCGCCAGCATTTT.

The V gene is TRBV5-4, the J gene TRBJ2-6; 7 bases match TRBD1. After removal of 2 bases from V and 0 bases from J, the junction contained 2 bases not matched to a gene. There are 16 residues in the CDR3. Looked up from germline, CDR1 is SGHNT and CDR2 is YYREEE (reference sequence). The CDR3 nucleotides read TGTGCCAGCAGCTTCAGACAGGGCTCTGGGGCCAACGTCCTGACTTTC. It translates to CASSFRQGSGANVLTF.

The chain has TRBV5-4 and TRBJ1-1, with D perhaps TRBD1 (5 bases). The CDR3 has 14 amino acids. V dropped 6 bases and J dropped 2 bases, with 14 bases sitting between them. CDR1 and CDR2 from the germline V gene are SGHNT and YYREEE (reference sequence). The CDR3 reads CASKPQGVNTEAFF. The CDR3 DNA follows: TGTGCCAGCAAACCCCAAGGGGTTAACACTGAAGCTTTCTTT.

This chain joins TRBV7-2 and TRBJ2-6; D might be TRBD2 (7 bases). Trimming pared 8 bases from V and 1 base from J, leaving 21 bases between. Germline V gene data show CDR1 as SGHTA and CDR2 as FQGNSA. This CDR3 has 18 amino acids. The CDR3 DNA reads as TGTGCCAGCGTAAGGGGGGCGGGAGCCCTTTCTGGGGCCAACGTCCTGACTTTC. It translates to CASVRGAGALSGANVLTF.

Details on this clone: This specimen includes other DNA sequences encoding the same CDR3. The J gene is TRBJ2-3, the V gene TRBV6-4; weak D call: TRBD1 (5 bases). The V end lost 0 bases, the J end lost 8 bases, and 6 bases lay between the germline ends. The CDR3 consists of 12 residues. Germline V gives CDR1 MRHNA, CDR2 SNTAGT. The CDR3 sequence is CASSDSGRTQYF. The CDR3 region has the DNA TGTGCCAGCAGTGACTCGGGGCGTACGCAGTATTTT.

This chain joins TRBV12-5 and TRBJ1-1, with TRBD1 matching over 7 bases. V trimming: 2 bases; J trimming: 0 bases; junction bases outside the gene matches: 6. This CDR3 is 16 amino acids long. Germline CDR1 LGHNT, CDR2 FRNRAP. The CDR3 DNA reads TGTGCTAGTGGTTTGCGACAGGGCCCCATGAACACTGAAGCTTTCTTT. Amino acid sequence: CASGLRQGPMNTEAFF.

This chain joins TRBV30 and TRBJ1-5; 9 nucleotides line up with TRBD1. This CDR3 is built from 15 residues. The V segment lost 2 bases and the J segment 2 bases; nucleotides outside the gene matches: 4. Germline assignment: CDR1 GTSNPN and CDR2 SVGIG (reference sequence). CDR3 bases: TGTGCCTGGAGTATAACAGGGGGCGGCAATCAGCCCCAGCATTTT. It codes for CAWSITGGGNQPQHF.

The chain recombines TRBV18 with TRBJ2-7; TRBD2 matches at 12 bases. The CDR3 covers 14 residues. The ends lost 3 bases at V and 6 bases at J; junction bases unmatched: 3. Germline loops: CDR1 KGHSH, CDR2 LQKENI. The CDR3, as DNA: TGTGCCAGCTCACCGACTAGCGGGAGTCGCGAGCAGTACTTC. It translates to CASSPTSGSREQYF.

The V and J genes are TRBV30 and TRBJ2-1; the match to TRBD2 covers 10 bases. This CDR3 is 18 amino acids long. V shed 4 bases, J shed 9 bases, and the junction held 21 bases outside the gene matches. CDR1 is GTSNPN and CDR2 is SVGIG in the germline V gene (reference sequence). The CDR3 DNA sequence: TGTGCCTGGATCCCCCCGCGGCTAGCGGGAGATGGCTTTGGTGAGCAGTTCTTC. Its protein is CAWIPPRLAGDGFGEQFF. Full variable domain (missing parts from reference TRBV30 and TRBJ2-1): SQTIHQWPATLVQPVGSPLSLECTVEGTSNPNLYWYRQAAGRGLQLLFYSVGIGQISSEVPQNLSASRPQDRQFILSSKKLLLSDSGFYLCAWIPPRLAGDGFGEQFFGPGTRLTVL.

The genes are TRBV30 and TRBJ1-1; D remains unclear. This CDR3 is 15 amino acids long. The germline V and J ends were trimmed by 2 bases and 4 bases, with 17 bases remaining between them. Germline values: CDR1 GTSNPN, CDR2 SVGIG (reference sequence). The CDR3 nucleotides are TGTGCCTGGAGTATCGCAGGTACCCGAGGCACTGAAGCTTTCTTT. Translating it yields CAWSIAGTRGTEAFF.